These 12 T cell receptor beta chains originate from one sample sequenced in a study of cytomegalovirus exposure and HLA in healthy donors. Primers included in the PCR were 60 Vbeta and 13 Jbeta primers. Here immunoSEQ multiplex PCR was the method, and the copy in TCRdb shows in-frame clones only, minus some. The sample has tens of thousands of clones, approximately 78% seen once; the top ten hold roughly 3.3%. Specimen: PBMCs. Source of these receptors: a woman in her twenties or thirties in good health and CMV-seronegative.

CDR3 nucleotides: TGTGCCAGCGAACTAGTTGGCGATGAGCAGTTCTTC. As protein: CASELVGDEQFF. This chain joins TRBV2 and TRBJ2-1, with D maybe TRBD2 (5 bases). The CDR3 length is 12 residues. V gave up 8 bases and J gave up 8 bases, with 13 bases separating them. Germline V gives CDR1 SNHLY, CDR2 FYNNEI.

The chain couples TRBV27 to TRBJ1-1, with D possibly being TRBD1 (6 bases). This CDR3 region has 14 residues. Germline assignment: CDR1 MNHEY and CDR2 SMNVEV (reference sequence). The V and J ends lost 3 bases and 1 base respectively, with 9 bases between them. This chain's CDR3 is CASSFGQSNTEAFF. In nucleotides, the CDR3 is TGTGCCAGCAGTTTTGGACAGTCGAACACTGAAGCTTTCTTT.

This sequence joins TRBV4-2 and TRBJ2-1, with 7 positions matching TRBD1. J gave up 7 bases and V 3 bases, and 12 bases lay outside the gene matches. There are 16 residues in the CDR3. The germline V gene encodes CDR1 LGHNA and CDR2 YNFKEQ. The CDR3 nucleotides are TGTGCCAGCAGCCACATGGGGACAGCCCGGAGGAATGAGCAGTTCTTC. Protein: CASSHMGTARRNEQFF.

This clone was seen once. The chain carries TRBV6-1 and TRBJ2-7; perhaps TRBD1 as D (7 bases). Trimming shortened V by 1 base and J by 12 bases, and 13 bases separated the two germline ends. This CDR3 is 12 amino acids long. From germline, CDR1 is MNHNS and CDR2 SASEGT. The CDR3, as DNA: TGTGCCAGCAGTGAAGGGAGGGGGCGCAGGTACTTC. Translating gives CASSEGRGRRYF.

The CDR3 region is CASSPGTVNSPLHF. CDR3 nucleotides: TGTGCCAGCAGTCCCGGGACAGTAAATTCACCCCTCCACTTT. The J gene is TRBJ1-6, the V gene TRBV2, with 7 bases identical to TRBD1. CDR3 length: 14 residues. Trimming cost V 5 bases and J 7 bases; bases outside gene matches: 5. CDR1 is SNHLY, CDR2 FYNNEI, per germline.

The chain carries TRBV5-4 and TRBJ2-5; 14 nucleotides match TRBD2. V trimming: 6 bases; J trimming: 3 bases; junction bases outside the gene matches: 4. This CDR3 region has 15 residues. CDR1 SGHNT and CDR2 YYREEE come from the germline V gene (reference sequence). CDR3 amino acids: CASNPGLAGEETQYF. CDR3 DNA: TGTGCCAGCAACCCGGGACTAGCGGGGGAAGAGACCCAGTACTTC.

This rearrangement joins TRBV11-2 to TRBJ1-5; D is unclear. Germline-derived CDR1 and CDR2 are SGHAT and FQNNGV. CDR3 size: 13 residues. V lost 1 base and J lost 9, with 10 bases in between. CDR3 loop: CASSLASSGPQHF. The CDR3 DNA is TGTGCCAGCAGCTTAGCTTCAAGCGGGCCCCAGCATTTT.

This clone is a singleton in its sample. The chain recombines TRBV28 with TRBJ1-1, with 9 positions matching TRBD1. The CDR3 extends over 16 amino acids. Trimming at V came to 6 bases and at J to 4 bases, leaving 12 bases not matched to a gene. Germline CDR1 and CDR2: MDHEN and SYDVKM. CDR3 DNA: TGTGCCAGCAGGGGGGGGACAGGGCTGTATGGCACTGAAGCTTTCTTT. It is translated as CASRGGTGLYGTEAFF.

This clone qualifies as medium-sized. The chain couples TRBV6-1 to TRBJ2-7; possibly TRBD2 for D (6 bases). Germline lookup yields CDR1 MNHNS and CDR2 SASEGT. The CDR3 contains 16 residues. V was trimmed by 4 bases and J by 6 bases, leaving 22 bases between them. The CDR3 sequence: CASSVHYRLGDSEQYF. DNA of the CDR3: TGTGCCAGCAGTGTGCATTACAGACTAGGCGACTCCGAGCAGTACTTC.

J is TRBJ1-1 and V is TRBV6-6; TRBD1 matches at 10 bases. The germline V gene encodes CDR1 MNHNY and CDR2 SVGAGI (reference sequence). Trimming removed 3 bases from V and 7 bases from J; junction bases left unmatched: 5. CDR3 size: 14 residues. CDR3 coding DNA: TGTGCCAGCAGTTATGGCGGGACAGGGGATGAAGCTTTCTTT. Its protein product is CASSYGGTGDEAFF.

V gene TRBV28 combines with J gene TRBJ2-3; D is possibly TRBD2 (6 bases). Per the germline V gene, CDR1 is MDHEN and CDR2 is SYDVKM. This CDR3 is 14 amino acids long. V gave up 6 bases and J gave up 2 bases, with 12 bases separating them. For the CDR3, the DNA is TGTGCCAGCAGCCTTGGAGGGAACACAGATACGCAGTATTTT. This sequence encodes CASSLGGNTDTQYF.

The V and J genes are TRBV4-1 and TRBJ2-7; 8 bases match TRBD1. The germline V gene has CDR1 MGHRA and CDR2 YSYEKL. CDR3 length: 15 amino acids. Trimming took 3 bases from V and 5 from J; bases not matched to a gene: 9. The chain's CDR3 is CASSHPGDRTDEQYF. The CDR3 nucleotides read TGCGCCAGCAGCCATCCTGGGGACAGGACGGACGAGCAGTACTTC.